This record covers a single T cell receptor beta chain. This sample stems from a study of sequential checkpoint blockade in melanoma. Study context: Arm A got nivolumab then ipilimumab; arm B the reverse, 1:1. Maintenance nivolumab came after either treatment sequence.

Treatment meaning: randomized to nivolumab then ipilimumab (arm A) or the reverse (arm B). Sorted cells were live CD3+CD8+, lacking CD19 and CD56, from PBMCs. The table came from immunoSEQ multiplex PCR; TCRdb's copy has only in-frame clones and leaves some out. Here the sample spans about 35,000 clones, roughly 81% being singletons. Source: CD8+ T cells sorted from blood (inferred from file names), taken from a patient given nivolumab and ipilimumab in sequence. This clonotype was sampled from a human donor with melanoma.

CDR3 residues: CASSELASYEQYF. CDR3 nucleotides: TGTGCCAGCAGTGAACTAGCCAGCTACGAGCAGTACTTC. V usage is TRBV2 and J usage is TRBJ2-7, with D tentatively TRBD2 (5 bases). This CDR3 spans 13 amino acids. V was clipped by 2 bases and J by 3 bases, with 8 bases between them. CDR1 is SNHLY and CDR2 is FYNNEI in the germline V gene.